This TCR beta chain was recorded in a study of radiotherapy plus CTLA-4 blockade in lung cancer (dated by TCRdb to 2016 to 2019). With regard to the full study: Among the enrolled patients, around 19% had an objective response, and 31% reached disease control.

As for this clone: This clone's antigen is unknown. Nothing much larger sits one base from this clone, and base qualities are not available.

The study evaluated CTLA-4 blockade (ipilimumab) given together with focal radiation therapy in patients who had chemo-refractory metastatic non-small-cell lung cancer. Summary of the overall study and its limitations: TCR clones derived from tumors expanded in peripheral blood after treatment with radiotherapy and ipilimumab. Increased serum interferon-beta after radiation, together with early dynamic changes in blood T cell clones, were reported to be the strongest predictors of response.

Receptor libraries were prepared by the immunoSEQ multiplex PCR assay. TCRdb took over this immuneACCESS table, retaining in-frame rearrangements with V and J assigned. Such tables are incomplete; in checked studies, under half of the missing clones stem from an unresolved V gene, and the remainder is unexplained. The sample profile shows about 73,000 clones; 80% to 90% of them were found once. The ten largest make up over 35% of the sample. Trimming removed 6 bases from V and 7 bases from J, leaving 11 bases between the germline ends. CDR1 SQVTM and CDR2 ANQGSEA are derived from the germline V gene. The CDR3 sequence holds 11 residues, the cysteine and phenylalanine included. CDR3 DNA only is kept here, 33 bases in frame from base 1.

The V gene is TRBV29-1 and the J gene is TRBJ2-3; the D gene cannot be named for sure. This TCR derives from a human donor with non-small cell lung cancer that progressed on radiotherapy plus ipilimumab. The specimen was peripheral blood, collected from a patient treated with radiotherapy plus ipilimumab. CDR3 reads: CSVLLENTQYF. The base sequence is TGCAGCGTCCTTTTAGAGAATACGCAGTATTTT.